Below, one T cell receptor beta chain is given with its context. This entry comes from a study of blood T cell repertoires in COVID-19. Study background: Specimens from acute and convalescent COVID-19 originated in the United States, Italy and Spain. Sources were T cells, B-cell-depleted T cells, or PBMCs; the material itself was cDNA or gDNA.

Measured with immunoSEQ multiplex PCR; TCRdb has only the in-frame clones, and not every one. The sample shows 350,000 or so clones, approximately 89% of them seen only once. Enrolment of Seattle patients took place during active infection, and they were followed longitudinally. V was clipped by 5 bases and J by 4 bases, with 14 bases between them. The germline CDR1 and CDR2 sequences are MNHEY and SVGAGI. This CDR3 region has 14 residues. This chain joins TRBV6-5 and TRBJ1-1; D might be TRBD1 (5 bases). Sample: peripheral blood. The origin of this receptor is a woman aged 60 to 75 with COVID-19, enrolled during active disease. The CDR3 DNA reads TGTGCCAGCAGTAGACTCACAGGTACCACTGAAGCTTTCTTT. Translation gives CASSRLTGTTEAFF.